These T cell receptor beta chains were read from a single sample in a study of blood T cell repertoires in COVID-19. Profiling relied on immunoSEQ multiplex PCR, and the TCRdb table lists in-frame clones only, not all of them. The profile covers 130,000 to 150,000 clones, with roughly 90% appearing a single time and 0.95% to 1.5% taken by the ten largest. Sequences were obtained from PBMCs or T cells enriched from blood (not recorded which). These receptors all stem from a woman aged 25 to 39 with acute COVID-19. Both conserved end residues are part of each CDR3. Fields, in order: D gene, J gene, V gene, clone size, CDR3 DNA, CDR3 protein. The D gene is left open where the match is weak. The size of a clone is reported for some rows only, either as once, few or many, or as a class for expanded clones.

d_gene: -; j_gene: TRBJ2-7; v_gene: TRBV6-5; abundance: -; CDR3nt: TGTGCCAGCAGTCCCCCCGGGACAGTCCGGGGGGAGCAGTACTTC; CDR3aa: CASSPPGTVRGEQYF
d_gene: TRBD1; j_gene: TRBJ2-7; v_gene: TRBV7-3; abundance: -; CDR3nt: TGTGCCAGCAGCTTCTCCGGGACAGGGGACGAGCAGTACTTC; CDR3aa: CASSFSGTGDEQYF
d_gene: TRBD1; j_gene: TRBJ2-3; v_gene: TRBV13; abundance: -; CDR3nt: TGTGCCAGCAGCTTAGGGGGACAGGGGGAGCCTCATACGCAGTATTTT; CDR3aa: CASSLGGQGEPHTQYF
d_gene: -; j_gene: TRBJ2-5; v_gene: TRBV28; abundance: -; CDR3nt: TGTGCCAGCATGGACCCCGAGGGAGTGGCCCAGTACTTC; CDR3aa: CASMDPEGVAQYF
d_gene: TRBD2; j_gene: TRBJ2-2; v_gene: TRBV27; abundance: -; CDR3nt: TGTGCCAGCAGTTTAAGGAGCGGGGCCATTACCGGGGAGCTGTTTTTT; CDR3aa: CASSLRSGAITGELFF
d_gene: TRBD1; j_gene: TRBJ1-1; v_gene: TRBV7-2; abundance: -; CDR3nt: TGTGCCAGCAGCTTGGACAGGGCTGAAGCTTTCTTT; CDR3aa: CASSLDRAEAFF
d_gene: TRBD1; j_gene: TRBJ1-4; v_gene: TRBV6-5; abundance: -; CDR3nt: TGTGCCAGCAGCCCCGGGACAGGGGATGAAAAACTGTTTTTT; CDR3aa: CASSPGTGDEKLFF
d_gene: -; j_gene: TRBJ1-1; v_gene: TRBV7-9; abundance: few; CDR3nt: TGTGCCAGCAGCGATGGGGCCAGAGGCACTGAAGCTTTCTTT; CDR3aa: CASSDGARGTEAFF
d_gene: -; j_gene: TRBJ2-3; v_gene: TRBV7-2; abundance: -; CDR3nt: TGTGCCAGCAGCTTATCCCTCTCTAGCACAGATACGCAGTATTTT; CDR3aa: CASSLSLSSTDTQYF
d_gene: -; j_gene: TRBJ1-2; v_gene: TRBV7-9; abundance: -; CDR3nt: TGTGCCAGCAGCCGCCTAGGGGACTATGGCTACACCTTC; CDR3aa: CASSRLGDYGYTF